This TCR beta chain was recovered during a study of control samples from healthy donors and cancer patients. Repertoires were generated with immunoSEQ multiplex PCR, while TCRdb's copy carries only in-frame clones and drops some. Of tens of thousands of clones in the sample, roughly 80% are singletons; the top ten hold 27%. The trim removed 3 bases at V and 7 bases at J, leaving 12 bases unmatched. The CDR3 has 15 amino acids. CDR1 and CDR2 from the germline V gene are SGHDN and FVKESK. The receptor comes from a man aged 55 to 69 with head and neck cancer. Sequenced: PBMCs. V is TRBV14 and J is TRBJ2-7; 7 bases are a match to TRBD2. This CDR3 reads CASSHPYWRESEQYF. In DNA, the CDR3 is TGTGCCAGCAGCCACCCCTATTGGCGGGAGTCGGAGCAGTACTTC. The full variable domain, completed using reference TRBV14 and TRBJ2-7, is EAGVTQFPSHSVIEKGQTVTLRCDPISGHDNLYWYRRVMGKEIKFLLHFVKESKQDESGMPNNRFLAERTGGTYSTLKVQPAELEDSGVYFCASSHPYWRESEQYFGPGTRLTVT.